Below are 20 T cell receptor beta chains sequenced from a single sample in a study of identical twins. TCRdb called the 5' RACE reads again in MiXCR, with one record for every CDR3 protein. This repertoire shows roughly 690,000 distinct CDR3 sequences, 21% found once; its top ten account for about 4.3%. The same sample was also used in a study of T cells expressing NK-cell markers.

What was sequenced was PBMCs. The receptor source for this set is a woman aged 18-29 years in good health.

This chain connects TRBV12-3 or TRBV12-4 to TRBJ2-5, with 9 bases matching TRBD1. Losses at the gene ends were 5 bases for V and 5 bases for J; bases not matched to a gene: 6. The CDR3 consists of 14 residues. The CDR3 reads CASSRTGDGETQYF. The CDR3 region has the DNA TGTGCCAGCAGTAGGACAGGGGACGGGGAGACCCAGTACTTC.

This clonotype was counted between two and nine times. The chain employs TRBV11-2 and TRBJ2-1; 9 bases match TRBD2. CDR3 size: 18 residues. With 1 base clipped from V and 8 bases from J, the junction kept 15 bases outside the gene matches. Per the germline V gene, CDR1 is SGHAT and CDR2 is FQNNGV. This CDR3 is CASSLGLAEGKQGDEQFF. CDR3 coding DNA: TGTGCCAGCAGCTTAGGACTAGCGGAGGGTAAGCAGGGGGATGAGCAGTTCTTC.

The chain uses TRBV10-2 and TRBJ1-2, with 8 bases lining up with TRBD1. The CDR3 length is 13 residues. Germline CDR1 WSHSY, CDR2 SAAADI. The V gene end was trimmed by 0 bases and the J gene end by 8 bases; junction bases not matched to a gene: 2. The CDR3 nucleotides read TGCGCCAGCAGTGAGTCTGGACAGGGAGGCTACACCTTC. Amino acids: CASSESGQGGYTF.

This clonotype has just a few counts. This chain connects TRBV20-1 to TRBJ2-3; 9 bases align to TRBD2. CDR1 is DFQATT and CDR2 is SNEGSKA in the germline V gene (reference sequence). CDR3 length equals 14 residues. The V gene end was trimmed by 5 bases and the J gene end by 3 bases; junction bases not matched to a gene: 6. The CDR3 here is CSARVAGETDTQYF. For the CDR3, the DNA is TGCAGTGCTCGTGTAGCGGGAGAAACAGATACGCAGTATTTT.

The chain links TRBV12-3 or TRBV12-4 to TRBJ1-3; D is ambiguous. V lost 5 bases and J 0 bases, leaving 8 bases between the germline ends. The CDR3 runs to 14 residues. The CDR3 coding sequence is TGTGCCAGCAGTCTGACGGCCTCTGGAAACACCATATATTTT. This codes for CASSLTASGNTIYF.

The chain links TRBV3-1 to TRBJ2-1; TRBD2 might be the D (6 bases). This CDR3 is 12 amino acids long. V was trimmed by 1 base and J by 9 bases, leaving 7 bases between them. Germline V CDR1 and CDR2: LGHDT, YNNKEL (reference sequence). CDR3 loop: CASSQGGVEQFF. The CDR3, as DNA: TGTGCCAGCAGCCAAGGCGGGGTTGAGCAGTTCTTC.

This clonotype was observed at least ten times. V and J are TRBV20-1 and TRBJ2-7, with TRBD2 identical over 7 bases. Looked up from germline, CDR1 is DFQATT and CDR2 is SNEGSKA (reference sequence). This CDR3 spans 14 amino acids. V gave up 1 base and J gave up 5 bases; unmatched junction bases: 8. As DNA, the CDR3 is TGCAGTGCTAGAGGGTACGGACTAGACGACGAGCAGTACTTC. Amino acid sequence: CSARGYGLDDEQYF.

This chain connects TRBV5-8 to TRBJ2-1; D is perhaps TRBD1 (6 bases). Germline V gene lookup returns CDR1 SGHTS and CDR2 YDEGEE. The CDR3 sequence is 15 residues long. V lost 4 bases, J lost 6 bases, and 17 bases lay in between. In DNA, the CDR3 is TGTGCCAGCAGCGCTTTGGGGGCTACTACCAATGAGCAGTTCTTC. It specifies CASSALGATTNEQFF.

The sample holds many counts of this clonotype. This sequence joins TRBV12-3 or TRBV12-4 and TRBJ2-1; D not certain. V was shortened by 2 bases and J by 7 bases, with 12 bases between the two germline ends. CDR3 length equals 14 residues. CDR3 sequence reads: CASSLPPSSNEQFF. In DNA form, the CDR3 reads TGTGCCAGCAGTTTACCACCCTCTAGTAATGAGCAGTTCTTC.

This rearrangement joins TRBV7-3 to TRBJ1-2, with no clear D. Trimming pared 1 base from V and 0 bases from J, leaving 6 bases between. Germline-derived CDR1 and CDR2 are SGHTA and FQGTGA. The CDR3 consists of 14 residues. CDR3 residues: CASSLSGSNYGYTF. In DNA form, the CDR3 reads TGTGCCAGCAGCTTAAGCGGGTCTAACTATGGCTACACCTTC.

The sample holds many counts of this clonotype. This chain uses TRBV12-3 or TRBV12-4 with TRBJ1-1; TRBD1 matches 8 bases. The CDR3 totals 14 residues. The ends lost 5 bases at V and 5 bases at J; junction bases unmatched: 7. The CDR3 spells CASSPSQGGTEAFF. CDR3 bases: TGTGCCAGCAGTCCCTCACAGGGGGGGACTGAAGCTTTCTTT.

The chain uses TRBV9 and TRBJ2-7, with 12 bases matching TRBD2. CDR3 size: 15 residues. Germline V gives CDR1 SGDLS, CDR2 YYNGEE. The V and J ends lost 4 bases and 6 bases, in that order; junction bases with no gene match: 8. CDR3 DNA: TGTGCCAGCAGCACAACATCTAGCGGGGGGGCCGAGCAGTACTTC. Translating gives CASSTTSSGGAEQYF.

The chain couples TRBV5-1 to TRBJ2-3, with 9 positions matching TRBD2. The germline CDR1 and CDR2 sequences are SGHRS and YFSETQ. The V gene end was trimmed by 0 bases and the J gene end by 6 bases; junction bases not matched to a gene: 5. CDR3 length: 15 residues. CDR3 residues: CASSLVLSGGDTQYF. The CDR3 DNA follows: TGCGCCAGCAGCTTGGTCCTTAGCGGGGGTGATACGCAGTATTTT. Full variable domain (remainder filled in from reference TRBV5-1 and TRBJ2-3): KAGVTQTPRYLIKTRGQQVTLSCSPISGHRSVSWYQQTPGQGLQFLFEYFSETQRNKGNFPGRFSGRQFSNSRSEMNVSTLELGDSALYLCASSLVLSGGDTQYFGPGTRLTVL.

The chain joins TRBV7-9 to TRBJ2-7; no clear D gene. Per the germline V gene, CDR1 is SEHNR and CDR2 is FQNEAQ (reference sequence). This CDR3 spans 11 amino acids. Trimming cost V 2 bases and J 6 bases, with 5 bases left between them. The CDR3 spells CASSLLLEQYF. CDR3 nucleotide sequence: TGTGCCAGCAGCTTACTACTCGAGCAGTACTTC.

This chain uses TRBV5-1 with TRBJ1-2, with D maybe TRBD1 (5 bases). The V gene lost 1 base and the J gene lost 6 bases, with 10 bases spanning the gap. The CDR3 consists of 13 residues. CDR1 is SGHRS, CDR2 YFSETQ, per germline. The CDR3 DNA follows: TGCGCCAGCAGCTTGTGGCAGGGAGATGGCTACACCTTC. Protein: CASSLWQGDGYTF.

CDR3 bases: TGCAGTGCTAGAGACCCGGGAGGAGTCGTCACTGAAGCTTTCTTT. Its protein is CSARDPGGVVTEAFF. The chain employs TRBV20-1 and TRBJ1-1; no definite D call. V dropped 0 bases and J dropped 4 bases, with 15 bases sitting between them. The CDR3 contains 15 residues. Germline V gene sequence: CDR1 DFQATT, CDR2 SNEGSKA (reference sequence).

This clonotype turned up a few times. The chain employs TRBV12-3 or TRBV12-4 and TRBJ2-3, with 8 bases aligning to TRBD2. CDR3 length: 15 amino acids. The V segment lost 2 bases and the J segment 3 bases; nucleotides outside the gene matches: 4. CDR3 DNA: TGTGCCAGCAGTTTAAGGCGGGGGGCGACAGATACGCAGTATTTT. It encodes CASSLRRGATDTQYF.

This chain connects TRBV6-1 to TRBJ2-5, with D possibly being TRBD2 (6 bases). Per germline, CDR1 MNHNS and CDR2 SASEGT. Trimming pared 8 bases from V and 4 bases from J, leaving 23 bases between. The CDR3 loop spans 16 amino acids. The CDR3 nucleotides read TGTGCCAGCGATGCCCCGGAGGGCGAAGGGTTAGAGACCCAGTACTTC. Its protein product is CASDAPEGEGLETQYF.

CDR3: CSAVTTGLGNTEAFF. As DNA, the CDR3 is TGCAGTGCTGTAACGACAGGGCTAGGGAACACTGAAGCTTTCTTT. V and J are TRBV20-1 and TRBJ1-1; 7 positions match TRBD1. This CDR3 is 15 amino acids long. Losses at the gene ends were 5 bases for V and 1 base for J; bases not matched to a gene: 10. CDR1 and CDR2 from the germline V gene are DFQATT and SNEGSKA (reference sequence).

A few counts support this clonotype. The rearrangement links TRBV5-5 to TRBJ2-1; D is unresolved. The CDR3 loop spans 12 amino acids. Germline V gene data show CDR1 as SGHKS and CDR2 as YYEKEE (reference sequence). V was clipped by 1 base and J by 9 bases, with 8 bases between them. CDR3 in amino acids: CASSLTMVEQFF. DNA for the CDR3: TGTGCCAGCAGCTTGACGATGGTTGAGCAGTTCTTC.